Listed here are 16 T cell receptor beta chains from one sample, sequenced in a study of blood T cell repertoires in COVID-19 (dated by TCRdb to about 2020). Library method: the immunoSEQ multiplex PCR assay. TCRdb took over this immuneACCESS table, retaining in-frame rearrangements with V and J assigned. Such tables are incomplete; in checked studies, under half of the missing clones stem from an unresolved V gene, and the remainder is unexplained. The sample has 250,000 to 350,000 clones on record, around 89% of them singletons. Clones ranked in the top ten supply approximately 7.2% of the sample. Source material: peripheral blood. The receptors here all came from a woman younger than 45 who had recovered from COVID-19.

CDR3 DNA sequence: TGTGCCAGCAGTGACAGGCAGGGGGCTGGAAACACCATATATTTT. This codes for CASSDRQGAGNTIYF. V is TRBV2 and J is TRBJ1-3, with 7 bases identical to TRBD1. V lost 3 bases and J lost 2; bases outside the gene matches: 4. CDR1 is SNHLY and CDR2 is FYNNEI in the germline V gene. The CDR3 sequence is 15 residues long.

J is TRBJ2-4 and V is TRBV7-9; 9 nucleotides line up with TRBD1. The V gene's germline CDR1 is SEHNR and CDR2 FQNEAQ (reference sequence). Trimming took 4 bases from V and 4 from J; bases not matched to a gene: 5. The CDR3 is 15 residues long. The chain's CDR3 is CASSSTGTGKNIQYF. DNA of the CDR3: TGTGCCAGCAGCTCGACCGGGACAGGGAAAAACATTCAGTACTTC.

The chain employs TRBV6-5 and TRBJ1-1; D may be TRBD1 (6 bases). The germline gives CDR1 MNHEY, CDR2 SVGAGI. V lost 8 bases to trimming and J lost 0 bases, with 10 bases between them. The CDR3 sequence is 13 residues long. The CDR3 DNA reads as TGTGCCAGCGGCAACAGGGTGAACACTGAAGCTTTCTTT. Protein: CASGNRVNTEAFF.

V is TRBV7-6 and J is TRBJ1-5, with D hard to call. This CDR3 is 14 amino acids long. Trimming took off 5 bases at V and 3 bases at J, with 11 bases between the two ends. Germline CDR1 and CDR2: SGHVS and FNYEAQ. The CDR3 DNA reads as TGTGCCAGCAGCCCCCGACAATCCAATCAGCCCCAGCATTTT. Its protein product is CASSPRQSNQPQHF.

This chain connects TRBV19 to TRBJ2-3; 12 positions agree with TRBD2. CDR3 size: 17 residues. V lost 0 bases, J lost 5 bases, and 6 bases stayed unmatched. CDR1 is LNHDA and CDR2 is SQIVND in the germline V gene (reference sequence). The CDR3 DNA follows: TGTGCCAGTAGTATAGACCGGACTAGCGGGGATCGAGATACGCAGTATTTT. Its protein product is CASSIDRTSGDRDTQYF.

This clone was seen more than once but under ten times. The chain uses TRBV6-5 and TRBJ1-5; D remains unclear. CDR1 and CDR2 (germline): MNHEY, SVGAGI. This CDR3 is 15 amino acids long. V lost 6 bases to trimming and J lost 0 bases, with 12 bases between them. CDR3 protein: CASRPDGNSNQPQHF. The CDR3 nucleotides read TGTGCCAGCAGACCTGACGGGAATAGCAATCAGCCCCAGCATTTT.

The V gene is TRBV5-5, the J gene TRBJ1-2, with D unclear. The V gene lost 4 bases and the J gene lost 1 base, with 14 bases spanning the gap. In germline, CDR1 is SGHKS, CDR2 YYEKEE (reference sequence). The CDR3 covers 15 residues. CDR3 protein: CASSLSTDINYGYTF. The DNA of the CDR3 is TGTGCCAGCAGCCTTTCGACCGACATTAACTATGGCTACACCTTC.

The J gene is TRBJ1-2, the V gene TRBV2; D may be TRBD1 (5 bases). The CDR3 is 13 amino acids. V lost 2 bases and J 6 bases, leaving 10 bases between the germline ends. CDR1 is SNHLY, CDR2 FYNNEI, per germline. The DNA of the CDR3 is TGTGCCAGCAGTGAATGGGGGGGAGATGGCTACACCTTC. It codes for CASSEWGGDGYTF.

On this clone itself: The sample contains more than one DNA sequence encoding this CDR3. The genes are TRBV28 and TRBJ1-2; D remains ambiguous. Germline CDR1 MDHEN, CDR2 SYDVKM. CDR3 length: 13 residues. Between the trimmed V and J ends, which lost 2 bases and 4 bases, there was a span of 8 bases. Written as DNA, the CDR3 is TGTGCCAGCAGTTTAGGCGGACTCTATGGCTACACCTTC. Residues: CASSLGGLYGYTF.

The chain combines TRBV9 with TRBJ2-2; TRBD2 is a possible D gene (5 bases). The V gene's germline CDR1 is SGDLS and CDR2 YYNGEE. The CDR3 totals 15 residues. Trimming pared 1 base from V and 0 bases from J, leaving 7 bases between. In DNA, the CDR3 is TGTGCCAGCAGCGTATCCGGGACGAACACCGGGGAGCTGTTTTTT. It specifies CASSVSGTNTGELFF.

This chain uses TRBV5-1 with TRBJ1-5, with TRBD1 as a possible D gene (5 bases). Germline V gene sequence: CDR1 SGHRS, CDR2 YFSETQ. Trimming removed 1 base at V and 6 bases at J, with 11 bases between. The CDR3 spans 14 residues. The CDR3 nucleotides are TGCGCCAGCAGCTTGCAGGGCTCGGGTCAGCCCCAGCATTTT. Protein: CASSLQGSGQPQHF.

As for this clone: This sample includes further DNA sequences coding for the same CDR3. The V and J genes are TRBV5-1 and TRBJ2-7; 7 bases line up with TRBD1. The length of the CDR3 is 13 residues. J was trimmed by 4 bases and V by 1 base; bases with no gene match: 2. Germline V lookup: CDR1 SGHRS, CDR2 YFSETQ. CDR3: CASSLTGAYEQYF. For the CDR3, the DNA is TGCGCCAGCAGCTTGACAGGGGCATACGAGCAGTACTTC.

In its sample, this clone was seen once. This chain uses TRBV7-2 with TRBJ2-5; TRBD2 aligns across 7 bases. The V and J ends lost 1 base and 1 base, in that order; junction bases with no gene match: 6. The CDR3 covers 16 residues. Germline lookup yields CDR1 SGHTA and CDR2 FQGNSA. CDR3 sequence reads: CASSLEGWGGQETQYF. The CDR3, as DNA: TGTGCCAGCAGCTTAGAGGGTTGGGGGGGCCAAGAGACCCAGTACTTC.

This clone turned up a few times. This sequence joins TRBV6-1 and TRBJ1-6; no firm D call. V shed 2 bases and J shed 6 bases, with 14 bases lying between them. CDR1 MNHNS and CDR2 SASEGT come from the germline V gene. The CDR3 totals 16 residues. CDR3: CASSELWSSINSPLHF. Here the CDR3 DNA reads TGTGCCAGCAGTGAACTGTGGAGCAGCATTAATTCACCCCTCCACTTT.

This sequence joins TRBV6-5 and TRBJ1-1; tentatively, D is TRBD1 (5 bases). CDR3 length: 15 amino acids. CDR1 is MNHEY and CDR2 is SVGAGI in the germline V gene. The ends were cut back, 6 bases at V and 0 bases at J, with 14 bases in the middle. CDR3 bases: TGTGCCAGCAGAACGACAGTTAGACTGAACACTGAAGCTTTCTTT. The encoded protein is CASRTTVRLNTEAFF.

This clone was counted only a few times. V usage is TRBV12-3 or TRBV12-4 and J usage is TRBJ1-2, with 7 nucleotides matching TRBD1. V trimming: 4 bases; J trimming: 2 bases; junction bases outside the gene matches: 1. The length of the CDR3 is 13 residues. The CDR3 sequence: CASSYRGNYGYTF. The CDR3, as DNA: TGTGCCAGCAGTTACAGGGGAAACTATGGCTACACCTTC.